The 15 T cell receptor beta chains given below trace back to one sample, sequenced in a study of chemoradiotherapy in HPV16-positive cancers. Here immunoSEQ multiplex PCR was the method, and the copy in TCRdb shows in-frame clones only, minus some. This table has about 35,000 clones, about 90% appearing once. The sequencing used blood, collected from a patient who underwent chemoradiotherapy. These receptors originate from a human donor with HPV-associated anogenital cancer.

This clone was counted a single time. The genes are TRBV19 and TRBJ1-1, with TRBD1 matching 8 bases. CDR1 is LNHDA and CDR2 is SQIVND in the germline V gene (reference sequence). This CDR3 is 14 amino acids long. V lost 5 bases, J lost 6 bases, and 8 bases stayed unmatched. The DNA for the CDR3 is TGTGCCAGTAGTCCGAGGACAGGGAGTCCTGAAGCTTTCTTT. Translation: CASSPRTGSPEAFF.

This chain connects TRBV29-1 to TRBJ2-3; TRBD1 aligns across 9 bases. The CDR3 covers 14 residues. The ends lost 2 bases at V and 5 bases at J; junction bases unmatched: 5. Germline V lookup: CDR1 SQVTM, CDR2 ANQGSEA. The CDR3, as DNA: TGCAGCGTTGAAACAGGGGGCGCGAGAGATACGCAGTATTTT. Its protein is CSVETGGARDTQYF.

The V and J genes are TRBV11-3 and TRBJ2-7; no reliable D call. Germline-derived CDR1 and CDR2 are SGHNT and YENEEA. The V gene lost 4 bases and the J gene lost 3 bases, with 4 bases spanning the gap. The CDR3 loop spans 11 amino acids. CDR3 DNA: TGTGCCAGCAGCTCCTTCTACGAGCAGTACTTC. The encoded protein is CASSSFYEQYF.

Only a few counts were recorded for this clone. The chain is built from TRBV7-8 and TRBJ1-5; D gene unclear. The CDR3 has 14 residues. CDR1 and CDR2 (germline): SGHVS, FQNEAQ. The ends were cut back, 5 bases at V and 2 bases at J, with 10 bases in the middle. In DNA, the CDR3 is TGTGCCAGCAGCCGTCGTCCTGGCAATCAGCCCCAGCATTTT. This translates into CASSRRPGNQPQHF. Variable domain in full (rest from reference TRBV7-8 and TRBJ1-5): GAGVSQSPRYKVAKRGQDVALRCDPISGHVSLFWYQQALGQGPEFLTYFQNEAQLDKSGLPSDRFFAERPEGSVSTLKIQRTQQEDSAVYLCASSRRPGNQPQHFGDGTRLSIL.

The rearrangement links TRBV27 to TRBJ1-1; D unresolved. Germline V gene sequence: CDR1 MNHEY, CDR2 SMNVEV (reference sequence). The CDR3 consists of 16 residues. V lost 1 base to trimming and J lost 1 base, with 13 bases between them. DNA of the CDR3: TGTGCCAGCAGTTTATTGTCGGGCAGGACGAACACTGAAGCTTTCTTT. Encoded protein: CASSLLSGRTNTEAFF.

The CDR3 DNA reads as TGTGCCAGTAGTATGGAGGGGTCTAACTATGGCTACACCTTC. Its protein is CASSMEGSNYGYTF. The chain has TRBV19 and TRBJ1-2, with D possibly TRBD1 on 5 matching bases. Germline CDR1 and CDR2: LNHDA and SQIVND (reference sequence). Between the trimmed V and J ends, which lost 3 bases and 0 bases, there was a span of 8 bases. This CDR3 contains 14 residues.

CDR3 sequence: CASSPRGGPYEQYF. CDR3 DNA sequence: TGTGCCAGCAGCCCCCGTGGGGGGCCCTACGAGCAGTACTTC. The V gene is TRBV14, the J gene TRBJ2-7, with D possibly being TRBD1 or TRBD2 (6 bases each). Per the germline V gene, CDR1 is SGHDN and CDR2 is FVKESK. The CDR3 extends over 14 amino acids. Trimming pared 4 bases from V and 2 bases from J, leaving 12 bases between.

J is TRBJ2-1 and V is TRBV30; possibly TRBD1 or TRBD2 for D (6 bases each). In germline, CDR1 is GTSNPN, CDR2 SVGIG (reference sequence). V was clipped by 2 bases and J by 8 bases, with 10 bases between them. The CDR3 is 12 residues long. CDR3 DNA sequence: TGTGCCTGGAGTACGGGGGCTTATGAGCAGTTCTTC. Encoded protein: CAWSTGAYEQFF.

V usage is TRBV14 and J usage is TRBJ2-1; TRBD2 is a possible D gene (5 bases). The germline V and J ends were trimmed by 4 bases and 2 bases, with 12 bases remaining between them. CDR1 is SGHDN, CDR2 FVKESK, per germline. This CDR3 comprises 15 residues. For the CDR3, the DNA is TGTGCCAGCAGCCGGGAGAGGTTGACCTACAATGAGCAGTTCTTC. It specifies CASSRERLTYNEQFF.

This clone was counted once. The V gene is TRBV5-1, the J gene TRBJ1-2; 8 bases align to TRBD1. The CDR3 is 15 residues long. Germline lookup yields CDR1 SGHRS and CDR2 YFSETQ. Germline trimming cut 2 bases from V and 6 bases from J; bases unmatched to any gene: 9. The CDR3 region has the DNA TGCGCCAGCAGCTTTTCCGGACAGGGCGACCATGGCTACACCTTC. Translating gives CASSFSGQGDHGYTF.

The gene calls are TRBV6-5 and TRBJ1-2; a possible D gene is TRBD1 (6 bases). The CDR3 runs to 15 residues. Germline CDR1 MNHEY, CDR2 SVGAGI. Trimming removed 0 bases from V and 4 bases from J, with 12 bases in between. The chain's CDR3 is CASSYSRGRGYGYTF. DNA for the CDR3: TGTGCCAGCAGTTACTCTAGGGGGAGAGGCTATGGCTACACCTTC.

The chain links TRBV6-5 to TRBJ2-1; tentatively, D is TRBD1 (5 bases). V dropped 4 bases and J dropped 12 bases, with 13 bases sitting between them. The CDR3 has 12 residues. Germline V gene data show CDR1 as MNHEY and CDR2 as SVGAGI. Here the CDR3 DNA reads TGTGCCAGCAGTTCCCAGGGTTTGGGGCAGTTCTTC. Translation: CASSSQGLGQFF.

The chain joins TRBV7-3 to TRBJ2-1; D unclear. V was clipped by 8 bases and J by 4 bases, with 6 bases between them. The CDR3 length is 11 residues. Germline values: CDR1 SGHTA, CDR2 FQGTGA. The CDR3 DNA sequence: TGTGCCAGCGGGCAGTACAATGAGCAGTTCTTC. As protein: CASGQYNEQFF.

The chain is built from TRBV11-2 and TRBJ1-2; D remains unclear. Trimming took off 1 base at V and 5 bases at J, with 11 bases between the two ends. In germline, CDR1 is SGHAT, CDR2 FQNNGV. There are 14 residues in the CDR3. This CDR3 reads CASSLVGRSYGYTF. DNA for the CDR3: TGTGCCAGCAGCTTAGTCGGGCGATCTTATGGCTACACCTTC.

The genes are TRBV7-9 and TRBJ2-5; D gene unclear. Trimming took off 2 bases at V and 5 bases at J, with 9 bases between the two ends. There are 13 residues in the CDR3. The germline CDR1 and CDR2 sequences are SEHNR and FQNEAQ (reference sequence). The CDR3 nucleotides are TGTGCCAGCAGCTTAAATAGTGGGGAGACCCAGTACTTC. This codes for CASSLNSGETQYF.